Reported below is one TCR beta chain. Its antigen is undetermined. TCRdb reprocessed the 5' RACE reads via MiXCR and lists one record per CDR3 protein. Here the sample spans around 890,000 distinct CDR3 sequences, 10% to 15% being singletons. This sample is drawn from a study of CD8 T cells in ankylosing spondylitis. This CDR3 has 13 amino acids. Germline loops: CDR1 DFQATT, CDR2 SNEGSKA (reference sequence). V trimming: 7 bases; J trimming: 4 bases; junction bases outside the gene matches: 8. Study-wide findings and caveats: Characteristic, it appeared, of ankylosing spondylitis blood was a TCR beta motif of about eight highly homologous variants.

The TCR sequence derives from a male donor with ankylosing spondylitis. The sequenced sample was blood, either unsorted or a sorted T cell fraction (not recorded which). The chain is built from TRBV20-1 and TRBJ1-1; 8 bases agree with TRBD1. As DNA, the CDR3 is TGCAGTGTTAGGGGAACAGGGGGCACTGAAGCTTTCTTT. Protein: CSVRGTGGTEAFF.